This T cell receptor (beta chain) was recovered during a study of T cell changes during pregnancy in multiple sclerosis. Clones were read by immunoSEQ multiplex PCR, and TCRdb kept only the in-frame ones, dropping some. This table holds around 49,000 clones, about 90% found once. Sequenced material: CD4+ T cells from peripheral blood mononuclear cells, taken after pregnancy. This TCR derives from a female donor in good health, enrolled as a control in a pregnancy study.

CDR3 nucleotide sequence: TGCAGCGTTGTGGCGACAGGAATGACCTACGAGCAGTACTTC. Amino acids: CSVVATGMTYEQYF. The chain recombines TRBV29-1 with TRBJ2-7; D is perhaps TRBD1 (6 bases). Germline V CDR1 and CDR2: SQVTM, ANQGSEA. The length of the CDR3 is 14 residues. V was clipped by 4 bases and J by 2 bases, with 15 bases between them.